One sample yielded the 27 T cell receptor beta chains listed below, sequenced in a study of blood T cell repertoires in COVID-19 (dated by TCRdb to 2018 to 2021). The method behind the library was the immunoSEQ multiplex PCR assay. This is the immuneACCESS table as TCRdb keeps it, with only in-frame sequences that have V and J called. A part of the clones is gone; compared with another copy, unresolved V genes explain less than half, and the rest is unexplained. The sample yields approximately 200,000 clones; 80% to 90% were counted once. The ten top clones hold approximately 6.2% of the sample. The sequencing input was peripheral blood. All receptors come from a man aged 55 to 70 who had recovered from COVID-19.

This chain joins TRBV7-2 and TRBJ2-5; TRBD1 matches at 9 bases. Germline CDR1 is SGHTA and CDR2 is FQGNSA. The CDR3 runs to 16 residues. J was trimmed by 4 bases and V by 2 bases; bases with no gene match: 8. The CDR3 DNA is TGTGCCAGCAGCTTACTGACAGGGGGGGGTCCAGAGACCCAGTACTTC. It specifies CASSLLTGGGPETQYF.

This clone was recorded only once. At one of its ends the junction is not consistent with the germline gene, which may arise from a read error. The chain combines TRBV9 with TRBJ2-2; 7 nucleotides match TRBD1. Germline V gene data show CDR1 as SGDLS and CDR2 as YYNGEE. The CDR3 is made up of 13 amino acids. The CDR3 protein is CAGSVTGTGELFF. CDR3 sequence (DNA): TGTGCCGGCAGCGTGACAGGGACCGGGGAGCTGTTTTTT.

The V and J genes are TRBV11-3 and TRBJ1-4, with a weak D call TRBD1 (6 bases). Trimming pared 5 bases from V and 3 bases from J, leaving 10 bases between. This CDR3 region has 14 residues. Germline V gene data show CDR1 as SGHNT and CDR2 as YENEEA. For the CDR3, the DNA is TGTGCCAGCAGCGTAACAGGGCCTAATGAAAAACTGTTTTTT. This encodes CASSVTGPNEKLFF.

J is TRBJ2-2 and V is TRBV3-1 (or the pseudogene TRBV3-2), with 11 bases that match TRBD2. Germline V gene lookup returns CDR1 LGHDT and CDR2 YNNKEL (reference sequence). J was trimmed by 5 bases and V by 0 bases; bases with no gene match: 11. CDR3 length equals 19 residues. CDR3 sequence (DNA): TGTGCCAGCAGCCAAGAGCGGAATAGCGGGGGGGCGCGGACCGGGGAGCTGTTTTTT. This encodes CASSQERNSGGARTGELFF.

V usage is TRBV6-1 and J usage is TRBJ2-5, with a possible D match to TRBD2 (6 bases). CDR1 and CDR2 (germline): MNHNS, SASEGT. The V end lost 5 bases, the J end lost 2 bases, and 12 bases lay between the germline ends. The CDR3 covers 14 residues. The CDR3 reads CASSTPGTQETQYF. The CDR3, as DNA: TGTGCCAGCAGTACCCCGGGGACTCAAGAGACCCAGTACTTC.

The genes are TRBV19 and TRBJ1-5; the D is unclear. From germline, CDR1 is LNHDA and CDR2 SQIVND (reference sequence). Trimming pared 7 bases from V and 4 bases from J, leaving 11 bases between. The CDR3 contains 13 residues. The CDR3 reads CASIGLPNQPQHF. Here the CDR3 DNA reads TGTGCCAGTATAGGACTGCCTAATCAGCCCCAGCATTTT. Drawing the rest from reference TRBV19 and TRBJ1-5, the complete variable domain is DGGITQSPKYLFRKEGQNVTLSCEQNLNHDAMYWYRQDPGQGLRLIYYSQIVNDFQKGDIAEGYSVSREKKESFPLTVTSAQKNPTAFYLCASIGLPNQPQHFGDGTRLSIL.

As to this clone: Different DNA sequences within this sample yield the same CDR3. This sequence joins TRBV7-2 and TRBJ2-1, with 8 bases lining up with TRBD1. The CDR3 runs to 13 residues. Trimming removed 1 base from V and 10 bases from J; junction bases left unmatched: 3. Germline CDR1 is SGHTA and CDR2 is FQGNSA. The CDR3: CASSLGTGNEQFF. For the CDR3, the DNA is TGTGCCAGCAGCTTAGGGACAGGGAACGAGCAGTTCTTC.

CDR3 loop: CASSLGTSLQGVYGEKLFF. As DNA, the CDR3 is TGTGCCAGCAGCTTAGGCACGAGTTTACAGGGGGTTTACGGTGAAAAACTGTTTTTT. The V call is TRBV7-9, the J call TRBJ1-4; 8 bases map to TRBD1. Germline V gives CDR1 SEHNR, CDR2 FQNEAQ (reference sequence). The ends lost 1 base at V and 7 bases at J; junction bases unmatched: 17. This CDR3 comprises 19 residues.

The J gene is TRBJ1-5, the V gene TRBV24-1; 7 bases map to TRBD1. J was trimmed by 1 base and V by 5 bases; bases with no gene match: 13. From germline, CDR1 is KGHDR and CDR2 SFDVKD. This CDR3 spans 18 amino acids. As DNA, the CDR3 is TGTGCCACCAGTGCGGGACAGCCGATATTTCGGAGCAATCAGCCCCAGCATTTT. Its translation: CATSAGQPIFRSNQPQHF.

The chain has TRBV18 and TRBJ2-5; D not certain. In germline, CDR1 is KGHSH, CDR2 LQKENI. V was clipped by 3 bases and J by 1 base, with 9 bases between them. The CDR3 totals 14 residues. The CDR3 DNA is TGTGCCAGCTCACCTAGGAGTAGCCAAGAGACCCAGTACTTC. This codes for CASSPRSSQETQYF.

The chain couples TRBV9 to TRBJ2-2, with D uncertain. Per the germline V gene, CDR1 is SGDLS and CDR2 is YYNGEE. The CDR3 is 15 amino acids. Trimming left V 0 bases short and J 2 bases short, with 8 bases between. CDR3 region: CASSVATANTGELFF. The DNA for the CDR3 is TGTGCCAGCAGCGTAGCGACTGCTAACACCGGGGAGCTGTTTTTT.

The rearrangement links TRBV27 to TRBJ2-2; possible D gene TRBD1, 5 bases. Trimming removed 0 bases from V and 6 bases from J, with 11 bases in between. Germline assignment: CDR1 MNHEY and CDR2 SMNVEV (reference sequence). The CDR3 is made up of 15 amino acids. DNA for the CDR3: TGTGCCAGCAGTTTATCCCCCAGGGCTGCCGGGGAGCTGTTTTTT. Its protein product is CASSLSPRAAGELFF.

The chain uses TRBV19 and TRBJ1-1; 8 bases align to TRBD1. V was clipped by 2 bases and J by 1 base; unmatched bases: 3. The germline CDR1 and CDR2 sequences are LNHDA and SQIVND (reference sequence). This CDR3 is 15 amino acids long. The CDR3 region is CASSIQGAANTEAFF. CDR3 bases: TGTGCCAGTAGTATACAGGGGGCCGCGAACACTGAAGCTTTCTTT.

This clone was found a few times. The rearrangement uses TRBV6-2 or TRBV6-3 and TRBJ1-1; no clear D gene. This CDR3 region has 16 residues. Trimming pared 1 base from V and 1 base from J, leaving 13 bases between. In germline, CDR1 is MNHEY, CDR2 SVGEGT. The CDR3 is CASSYYRGMGNTEAFF. For the CDR3, the DNA is TGTGCCAGCAGTTACTATCGGGGTATGGGGAACACTGAAGCTTTCTTT.

This clone has only a few counts. This chain uses TRBV15 with TRBJ1-2; TRBD1 might be the D (6 bases). Per the germline V gene, CDR1 is LNHNV and CDR2 is YYDKDF (reference sequence). This CDR3 comprises 16 residues. V gave up 0 bases and J gave up 0 bases, with 11 bases separating them. CDR3 coding DNA: TGTGCCACCAGCAGAGACCGGACAGTTACTAACTATGGCTACACCTTC. This codes for CATSRDRTVTNYGYTF.

V and J are TRBV29-1 and TRBJ1-6; the D gene is possibly TRBD1 (6 bases). From germline, CDR1 is SQVTM and CDR2 ANQGSEA. V was trimmed by 4 bases and J by 6 bases, leaving 13 bases between them. The CDR3 extends over 14 amino acids. Here the CDR3 reads CSVGLGAGNSPLHF. The DNA for the CDR3 is TGCAGCGTTGGCCTGGGGGCTGGTAATTCACCCCTCCACTTT.

The chain is built from TRBV30 and TRBJ1-1, with D perhaps TRBD1 (5 bases). The germline V and J ends were trimmed by 4 bases and 3 bases, with 12 bases remaining between them. The CDR3 runs to 13 residues. Looked up from germline, CDR1 is GTSNPN and CDR2 is SVGIG (reference sequence). CDR3 DNA sequence: TGTGCCTGGAACCCCTCAGGGTACACTGAAGCTTTCTTT. Translated: CAWNPSGYTEAFF.

This sequence joins TRBV11-1 and TRBJ1-5, with D possibly matching TRBD1 (5 bases). The germline CDR1 and CDR2 sequences are SGHAT and FQDESV (reference sequence). The CDR3 is 16 amino acids. V lost 5 bases to trimming and J lost 9 bases, with 23 bases between them. The CDR3 region has the DNA TGTGCCAGCAGCGCCCGAACAGGTGGGGCAGGATCGCCCCAGCATTTT. Amino acid sequence: CASSARTGGAGSPQHF.

The J gene is TRBJ1-2, the V gene TRBV5-1, with 9 bases aligning to TRBD1. Germline lookup yields CDR1 SGHRS and CDR2 YFSETQ. This CDR3 contains 17 residues. J gave up 4 bases and V 4 bases, and 14 bases lay outside the gene matches. The CDR3 DNA is TGCGCCAGCAGCCTTTCCTCCACAGGGGGCTCCCGCTATGGCTACACCTTC. Translating gives CASSLSSTGGSRYGYTF.

J is TRBJ2-5 and V is TRBV5-5, with 8 bases fitting TRBD2. Germline V CDR1 and CDR2: SGHKS, YYEKEE (reference sequence). The CDR3 extends over 15 amino acids. V was pared by 3 bases and J by 2 bases, with 6 bases of the junction left unmatched. The CDR3 region has the DNA TGTGCCAGCAGCTCGCCGGGACTAGGTCAAGAGACCCAGTACTTC. Translating gives CASSSPGLGQETQYF.

This clone was recorded only once. The chain uses TRBV11-3 and TRBJ2-6, with D possibly matching TRBD2 (6 bases). Germline V gene data show CDR1 as SGHNT and CDR2 as YENEEA. V gave up 3 bases and J gave up 0 bases, with 9 bases separating them. The CDR3 extends over 16 amino acids. The CDR3 region is CASSFGGSSGANVLTF. The CDR3 DNA sequence: TGTGCCAGCAGCTTTGGAGGGAGCTCTGGGGCCAACGTCCTGACTTTC.

This clone was observed once. The V call is TRBV27, the J call TRBJ1-6; 10 bases agree with TRBD1. CDR1 is MNHEY and CDR2 is SMNVEV in the germline V gene (reference sequence). J lost 8 bases, V lost 6 bases, and 7 bases had no gene match. There are 15 residues in the CDR3. The CDR3 is CASSRTGTGDSPLHF. The DNA of the CDR3 is TGTGCCAGCAGCCGCACCGGGACAGGGGATTCACCCCTCCACTTT.

CDR3 sequence (DNA): TGCGCCAGCAAAGGACAGGCTAACTATGGCTACACCTTC. Amino acid sequence: CASKGQANYGYTF. The chain joins TRBV10-2 to TRBJ1-2; 7 bases match TRBD1. J was trimmed by 0 bases and V by 7 bases; bases with no gene match: 2. The length of the CDR3 is 13 residues. Germline assignment: CDR1 WSHSY and CDR2 SAAADI.

This sequence joins TRBV11-2 and TRBJ2-5, with 7 bases fitting TRBD1. The V and J ends lost 3 bases and 5 bases, in that order; junction bases with no gene match: 9. Germline V lookup: CDR1 SGHAT, CDR2 FQNNGV. The CDR3 covers 15 residues. The CDR3 reads CASSLTGRPGETQYF. CDR3 nucleotides: TGTGCCAGCAGCTTGACAGGGCGCCCTGGGGAGACCCAGTACTTC.

The chain carries TRBV18 and TRBJ2-5, with D perhaps TRBD2 (6 bases). CDR3 length equals 14 residues. The V end was cut by 5 bases, the J end by 1 base, with 11 bases between. Germline V lookup: CDR1 KGHSH, CDR2 LQKENI. The chain's CDR3 is CASSKPGVQETQYF. The CDR3 region has the DNA TGTGCCAGCTCAAAGCCGGGGGTCCAAGAGACCCAGTACTTC.

This clone has a single count. The chain joins TRBV6-2 or TRBV6-3 to TRBJ2-5; 11 bases align to TRBD2. The CDR3 consists of 14 residues. The germline gives CDR1 MNHEY, CDR2 SVGEGT. V gave up 5 bases and J gave up 5 bases; unmatched junction bases: 4. CDR3 DNA sequence: TGTGCCAGCAGTGGGGCTAGCGGGAGGGAGACCCAGTACTTC. It encodes CASSGASGRETQYF.

This rearrangement joins TRBV18 to TRBJ2-3, with 8 positions matching TRBD1. The germline CDR1 and CDR2 sequences are KGHSH and LQKENI. The CDR3 loop spans 16 amino acids. After removal of 3 bases from V and 2 bases from J, the junction contained 7 bases not matched to a gene. This CDR3 is CASSPRGQGNTDTQYF. The CDR3 DNA reads TGTGCCAGCTCACCCCGTGGACAGGGTAACACAGATACGCAGTATTTT.